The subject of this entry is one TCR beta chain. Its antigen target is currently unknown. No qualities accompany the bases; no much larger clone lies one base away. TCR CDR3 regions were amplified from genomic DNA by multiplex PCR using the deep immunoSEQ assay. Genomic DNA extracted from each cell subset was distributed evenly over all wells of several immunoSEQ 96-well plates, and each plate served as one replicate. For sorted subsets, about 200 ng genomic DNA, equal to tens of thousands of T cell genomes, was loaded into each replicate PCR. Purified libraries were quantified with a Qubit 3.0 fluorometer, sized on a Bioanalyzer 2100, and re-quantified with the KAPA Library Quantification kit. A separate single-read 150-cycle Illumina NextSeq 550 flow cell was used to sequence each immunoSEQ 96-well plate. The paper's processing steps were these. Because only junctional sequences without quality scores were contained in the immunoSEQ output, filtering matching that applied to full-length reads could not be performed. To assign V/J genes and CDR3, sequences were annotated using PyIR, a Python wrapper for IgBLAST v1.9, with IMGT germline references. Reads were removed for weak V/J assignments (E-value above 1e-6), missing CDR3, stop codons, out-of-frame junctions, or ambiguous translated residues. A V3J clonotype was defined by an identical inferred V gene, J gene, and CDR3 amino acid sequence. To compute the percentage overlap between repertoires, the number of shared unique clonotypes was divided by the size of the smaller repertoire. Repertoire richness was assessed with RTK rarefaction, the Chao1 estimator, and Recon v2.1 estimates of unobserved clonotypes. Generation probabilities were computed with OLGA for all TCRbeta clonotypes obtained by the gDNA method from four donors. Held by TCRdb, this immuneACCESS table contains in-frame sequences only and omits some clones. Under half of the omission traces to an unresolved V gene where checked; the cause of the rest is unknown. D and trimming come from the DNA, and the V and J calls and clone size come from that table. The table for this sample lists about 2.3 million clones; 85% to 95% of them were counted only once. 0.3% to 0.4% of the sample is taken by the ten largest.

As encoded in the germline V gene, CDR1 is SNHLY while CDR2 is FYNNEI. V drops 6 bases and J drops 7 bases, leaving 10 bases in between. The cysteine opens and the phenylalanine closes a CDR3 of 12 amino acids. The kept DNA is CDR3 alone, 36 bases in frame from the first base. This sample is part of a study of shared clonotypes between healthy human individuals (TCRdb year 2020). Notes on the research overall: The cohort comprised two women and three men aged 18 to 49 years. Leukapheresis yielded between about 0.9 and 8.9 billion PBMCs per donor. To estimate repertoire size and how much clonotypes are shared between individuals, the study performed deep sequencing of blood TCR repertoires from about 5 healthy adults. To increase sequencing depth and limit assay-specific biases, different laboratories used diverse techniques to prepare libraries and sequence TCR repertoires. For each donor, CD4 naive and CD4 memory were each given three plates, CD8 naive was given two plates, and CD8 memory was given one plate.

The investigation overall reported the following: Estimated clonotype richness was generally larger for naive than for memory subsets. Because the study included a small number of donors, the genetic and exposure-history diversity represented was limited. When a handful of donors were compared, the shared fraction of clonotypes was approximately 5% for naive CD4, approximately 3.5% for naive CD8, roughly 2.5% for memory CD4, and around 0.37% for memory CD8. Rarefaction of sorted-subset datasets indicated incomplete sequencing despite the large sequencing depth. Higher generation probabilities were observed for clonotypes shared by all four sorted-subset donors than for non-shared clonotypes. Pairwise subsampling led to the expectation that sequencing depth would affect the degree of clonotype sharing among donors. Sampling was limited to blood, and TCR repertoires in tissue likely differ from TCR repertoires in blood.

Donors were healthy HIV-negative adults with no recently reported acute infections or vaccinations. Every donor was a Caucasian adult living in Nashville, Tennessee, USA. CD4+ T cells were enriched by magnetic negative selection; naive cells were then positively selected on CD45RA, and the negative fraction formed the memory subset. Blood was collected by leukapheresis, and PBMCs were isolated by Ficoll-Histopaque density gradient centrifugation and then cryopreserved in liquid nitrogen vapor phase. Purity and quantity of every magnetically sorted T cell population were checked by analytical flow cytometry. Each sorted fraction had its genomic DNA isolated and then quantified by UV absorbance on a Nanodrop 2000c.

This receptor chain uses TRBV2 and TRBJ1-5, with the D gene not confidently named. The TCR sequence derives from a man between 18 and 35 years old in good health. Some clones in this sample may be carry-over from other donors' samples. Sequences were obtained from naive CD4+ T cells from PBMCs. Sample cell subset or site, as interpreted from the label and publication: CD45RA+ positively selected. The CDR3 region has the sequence CASRMGGQPQHF. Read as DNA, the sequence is TGTGCCAGCAGAATGGGAGGACAGCCCCAGCATTTT.